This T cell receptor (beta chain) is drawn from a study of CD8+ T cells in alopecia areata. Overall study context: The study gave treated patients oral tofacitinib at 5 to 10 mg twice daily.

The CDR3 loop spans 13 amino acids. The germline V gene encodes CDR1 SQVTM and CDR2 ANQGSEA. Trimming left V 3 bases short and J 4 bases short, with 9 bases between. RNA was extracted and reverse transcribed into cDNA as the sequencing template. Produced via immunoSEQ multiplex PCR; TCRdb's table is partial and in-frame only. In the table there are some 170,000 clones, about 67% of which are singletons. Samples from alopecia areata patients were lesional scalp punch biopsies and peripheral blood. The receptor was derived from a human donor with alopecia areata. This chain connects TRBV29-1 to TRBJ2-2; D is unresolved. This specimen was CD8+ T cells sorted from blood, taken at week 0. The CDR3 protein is CSVDRQATGELFF. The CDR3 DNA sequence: TGCAGCGTTGATCGGCAAGCCACCGGGGAGCTGTTTTTT.